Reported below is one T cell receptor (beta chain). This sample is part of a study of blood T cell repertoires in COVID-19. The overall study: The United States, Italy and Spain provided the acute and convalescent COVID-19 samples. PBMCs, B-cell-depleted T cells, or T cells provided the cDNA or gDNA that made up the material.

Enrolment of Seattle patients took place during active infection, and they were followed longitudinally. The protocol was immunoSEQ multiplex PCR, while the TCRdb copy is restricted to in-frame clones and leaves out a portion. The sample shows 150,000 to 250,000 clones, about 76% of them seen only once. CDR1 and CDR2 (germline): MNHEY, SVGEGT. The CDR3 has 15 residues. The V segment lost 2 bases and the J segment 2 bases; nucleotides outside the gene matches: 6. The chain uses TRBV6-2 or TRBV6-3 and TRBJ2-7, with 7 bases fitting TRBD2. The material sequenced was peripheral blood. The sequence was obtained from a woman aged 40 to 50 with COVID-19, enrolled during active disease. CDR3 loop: CASSYEGGTTYEQYF. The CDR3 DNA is TGTGCCAGCAGTTACGAGGGAGGGACCACCTACGAGCAGTACTTC.